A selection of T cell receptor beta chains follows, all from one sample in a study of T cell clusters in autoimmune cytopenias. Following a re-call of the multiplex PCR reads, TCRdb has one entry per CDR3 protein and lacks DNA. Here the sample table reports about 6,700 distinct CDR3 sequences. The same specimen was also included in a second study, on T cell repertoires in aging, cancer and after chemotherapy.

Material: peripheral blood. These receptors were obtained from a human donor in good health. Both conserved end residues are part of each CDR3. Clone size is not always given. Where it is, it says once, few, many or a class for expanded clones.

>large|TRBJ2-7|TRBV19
CASSRQTNEQYF
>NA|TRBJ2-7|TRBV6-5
CASSEEARDRGNGEQYF
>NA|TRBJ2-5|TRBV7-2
CASTFLGGAQYF
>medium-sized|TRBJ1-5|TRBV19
CASRMTAPSGPQPQHF
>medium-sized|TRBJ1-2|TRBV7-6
CASSPGRNYGYTF
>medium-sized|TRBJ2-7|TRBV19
CASSTQHTYEQYF
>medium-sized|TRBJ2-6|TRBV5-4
CASSSLAGGDGANVLTF
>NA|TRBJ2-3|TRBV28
CASSLFSSTDTQYF
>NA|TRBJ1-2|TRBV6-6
CASPPQGNFYDYTF
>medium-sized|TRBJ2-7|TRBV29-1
CSVGDSSSYEQYF
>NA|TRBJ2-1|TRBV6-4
CASSAGQGIYNEQFF
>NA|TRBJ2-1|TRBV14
CASSPTSGRAGEQFF
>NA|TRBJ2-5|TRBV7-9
CASSHGQGVVGQETQYF
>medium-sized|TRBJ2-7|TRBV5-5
CASSLTRESYEQYF
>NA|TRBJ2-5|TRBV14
CASSQGLKLETQYF
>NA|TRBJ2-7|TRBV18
CASSPSRGPGDEQYF
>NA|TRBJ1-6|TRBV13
CASSLKGDSPLHF
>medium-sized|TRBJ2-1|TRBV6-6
CASRGPGLAGGPTYNEQFF
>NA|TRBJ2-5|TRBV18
CASSRAGTRGSVETQYF
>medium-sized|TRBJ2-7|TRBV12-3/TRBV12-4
CASSWDRKGEQYF
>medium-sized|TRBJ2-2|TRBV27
CASRRGAGTGELFF
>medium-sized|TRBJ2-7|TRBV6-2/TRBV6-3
CASSSNPPDRGREQYF
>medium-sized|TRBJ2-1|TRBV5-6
CASRSISWTSGLRSGNEQFF
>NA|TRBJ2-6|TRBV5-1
CASSWGASGGAGANVLTF
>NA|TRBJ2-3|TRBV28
CASSLSGRGDTYTQYF
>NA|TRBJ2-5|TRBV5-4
CASSRTGGNRETQYF
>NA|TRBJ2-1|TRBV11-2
CASSLDRLSYNEQFF
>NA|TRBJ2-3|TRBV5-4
CASSYNRGGGDTQYF
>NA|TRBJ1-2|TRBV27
CASSLTTSSRGYTF
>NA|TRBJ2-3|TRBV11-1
CASSLTSGVSTDTQYF
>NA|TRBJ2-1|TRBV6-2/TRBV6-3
CASRPGGGVNDEQFF
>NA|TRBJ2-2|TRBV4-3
CASSQDPGTGAVTGELFF
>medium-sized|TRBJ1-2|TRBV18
CASSPEPDGYGYTF
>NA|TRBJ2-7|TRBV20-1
CSGEDGLAYEQYF
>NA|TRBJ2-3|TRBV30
CAWRLGTALLAGGFTDTQYF
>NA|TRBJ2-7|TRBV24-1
CATSGLAGDEQYF
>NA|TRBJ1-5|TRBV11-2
CASSLGGFRNQPQHF
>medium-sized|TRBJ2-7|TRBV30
CAWSVLAGGGFEQYF
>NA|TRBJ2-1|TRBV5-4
CASSSRPDEQFF
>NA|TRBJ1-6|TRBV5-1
CASGPGAGNSPLHF